Listed below are T cell receptor beta chains from one sample, sequenced in a study of blood T cell repertoires in COVID-19. Only in-frame clones appear in the TCRdb table, and some are missing; sequencing was by immunoSEQ multiplex PCR. The sample records 250,000 or so clones, around 82% being singletons. The material sequenced was PBMCs or T cells enriched from blood (not recorded which). The receptors shown here come from a man between 50 and 59 years old who had recovered from COVID-19. CDR3s include the opening cysteine and the closing phenylalanine or tryptophan. The order of the fields is D gene, clone size, V gene, J gene, CDR3 DNA, CDR3 protein. D genes are given only for firm matches. For some rows the clone size is stated as once, few or many, or as a class when expanded; others skip it.

-	-	TRBV5-1	TRBJ2-7	TGCGCCAGCAGCTGGGGCGGTAACGAGCAGTACTTC	CASSWGGNEQYF
-	few	TRBV3-1/TRBV3-2	TRBJ1-4	TGTGCCAGCAGCCTCGGGACACCCACAACTAATGAAAAACTGTTTTTT	CASSLGTPTTNEKLFF
TRBD2	-	TRBV11-2	TRBJ2-3	TGTGCCAGCAGCTCCAGACAACTAGCGGCAAGCACAGATACGCAGTATTTT	CASSSRQLAASTDTQYF
-	-	TRBV7-6	TRBJ1-5	TGTGCCAGCAGCTTAGGAGAGGGTGGCAATCAGCCCCAGCATTTT	CASSLGEGGNQPQHF
-	-	TRBV7-3	TRBJ2-3	TGTGCCAGCTCCAACTATACAAGCACAGATACGCAGTATTTT	CASSNYTSTDTQYF
-	-	TRBV5-1	TRBJ2-5	TGCGCCAGCAGCCCAACCGGGACAACCCAGTACTTC	CASSPTGTTQYF
-	-	TRBV5-1	TRBJ2-3	TGCGCCAGCAGCTTGGCCGGGGAGCGCAGCCGATGGGCAGATACGCAGTATTTT	CASSLAGERSRWADTQYF
TRBD1	-	TRBV28	TRBJ2-7	TGTGCCAGCAGCCCGGACAGGTTCTACGAGCAGTACTTC	CASSPDRFYEQYF
-	once	TRBV7-9	TRBJ1-1	TGTGCCAGCAGCCAGATAGGGGGGGCGAACACTGAAGCTTTCTTT	CASSQIGGANTEAFF
-	-	TRBV7-2	TRBJ2-3	TGTGCCAGCAGCTTATACGGGACAGATACGCAGTATTTT	CASSLYGTDTQYF
-	-	TRBV3-1/TRBV3-2	TRBJ2-2	TGTGCCAGCAGCTCAGCACCCCCCAGGGACATAAACACCGGGGAGCTGTTTTTT	CASSSAPPRDINTGELFF
-	-	TRBV29-1	TRBJ2-6	TGCAGCGTCGGTGGGCTCTCTGGGGCCAACGTCCTGACTTTC	CSVGGLSGANVLTF
TRBD1	-	TRBV7-2	TRBJ1-6	TGTGCCAGCAGCTTAGGAGCAGGGGGAACCAATAATTCACCCCTCCACTTT	CASSLGAGGTNNSPLHF
-	-	TRBV6-5	TRBJ1-3	TGTGCCAGCATCAGCTCTAGGTCGGGAAACACCATATATTTT	CASISSRSGNTIYF
-	-	TRBV14	TRBJ1-4	TGTGCCAGCAGCCCTTCGCGGGTGTTTAATGAAAAACTGTTTTTT	CASSPSRVFNEKLFF
-	-	TRBV28	TRBJ2-5	TGTGCCAGCAGTCCCCGATTTCACAGAGGGCGAGGGCAAGAGACCCAGTACTTC	CASSPRFHRGRGQETQYF
-	few	TRBV11-2	TRBJ1-5	TGTGCCAGCAGCTTAGAGGGGGCTAGCAATCAGCCCCAGCATTTT	CASSLEGASNQPQHF
TRBD1	-	TRBV3-1/TRBV3-2	TRBJ2-2	TGTGCCAGCAGCCGAGAGACAGGGCGGGCCGGGGAGCTGTTTTTT	CASSRETGRAGELFF
TRBD1	-	TRBV11-2	TRBJ1-1	TGTGCCAGCAGCCTCGGGACAGCCGGTGAAGCTTTCTTT	CASSLGTAGEAFF
TRBD2	-	TRBV27	TRBJ2-1	TGTGCCAGCAGCCGCTGGACTAGCGGGCTCAGCTCCTACAATGAGCAGTTCTTC	CASSRWTSGLSSYNEQFF
-	-	TRBV5-7	TRBJ2-7	TGTGCCAGCAGCTTGGCCAAGAGACAGGGAGGATCCTACGAGCAGTACTTC	CASSLAKRQGGSYEQYF
-	-	TRBV27	TRBJ2-2	TGTGCCAGCAGTCCCCCAACAGGGACGACCGGGGAGCTGTTTTTT	CASSPPTGTTGELFF
-	-	TRBV2	TRBJ1-5	TGTGCCAGCAATGATGCAGGGAAAAGCAATCAGCCCCAGCATTTT	CASNDAGKSNQPQHF
-	-	TRBV27	TRBJ2-1	TGTGCCAGCAGTTTAATCGGGAATGAGCAGTTCTTC	CASSLIGNEQFF
-	-	TRBV15	TRBJ1-1	TGTGCCACCAGCAGAGATCAGGGAATGGATGAAGCTTTCTTT	CATSRDQGMDEAFF
TRBD2	-	TRBV11-3	TRBJ2-1	TGTGCCAGCAGCTTAGGTTCCCGCGGGAGCCATACCTACAATGAGCAGTTCTTC	CASSLGSRGSHTYNEQFF
-	-	TRBV4-1	TRBJ2-4	TGCGCCAGCAGCCCGTACGCGGAGGGAAAAAACATTCAGTACTTC	CASSPYAEGKNIQYF
TRBD2	once	TRBV6-4	TRBJ2-1	TGTGCCAGCAGCCAACTAGCGGGGTATTACAATGAGCAGTTCTTC	CASSQLAGYYNEQFF
-	-	TRBV7-9	TRBJ1-5	TGTGCCAGCAGCTTAGCGATCGCAGGGGACAATCAGCCCCAGCATTTT	CASSLAIAGDNQPQHF
TRBD2	-	TRBV9	TRBJ2-3	TGTGCCAGCAGTCCTCCCCTAGCGGGAGGGATAGATACGCAGTATTTT	CASSPPLAGGIDTQYF
TRBD1	-	TRBV5-1	TRBJ1-5	TGCGCCAGCAGCTCCACAGGGGGAGGTAATCAGCCCCAGCATTTT	CASSSTGGGNQPQHF
-	-	TRBV19	TRBJ2-7	TGTGCCACTCAGGATGGGCAGGGCTACGAGCAGTACTTC	CATQDGQGYEQYF
-	few	TRBV6-5	TRBJ2-5	TGTGCCAGCACTGGACAGCCTCAAGAGACCCAGTACTTC	CASTGQPQETQYF
-	-	TRBV18	TRBJ1-4	TGTGCCAGCTCACCAAACACGGGAAAACTGTTTTTT	CASSPNTGKLFF
-	-	TRBV29-1	TRBJ2-2	TGCAGCGTTGACTTTGCGAACACCGGGGAGCTGTTTTTT	CSVDFANTGELFF
-	-	TRBV5-1	TRBJ1-1	TGCGCCAGCAGCTTCGACACGAACACTGAAGCTTTCTTT	CASSFDTNTEAFF
-	-	TRBV6-4	TRBJ2-1	TGTGCCAGCAGCCCGGGGACTGGGTACAATGAGCAGTTCTTC	CASSPGTGYNEQFF
-	few	TRBV5-5	TRBJ1-6	TGTGCCAGCAGCTCATCCCTCACAGGGTTCGACTCACCCCTCCACTTT	CASSSSLTGFDSPLHF
TRBD1	-	TRBV19	TRBJ2-5	TGTGCCAGTAGTCAAGAGGGACAGGGGGCATGGGAGACCCAGTACTTC	CASSQEGQGAWETQYF
-	-	TRBV6-5	TRBJ1-2	TGTGCCAGCAGCCCCGTGGGGGGAGTAGACTATGGCTACACCTTC	CASSPVGGVDYGYTF
TRBD2	-	TRBV28	TRBJ2-2	TGTGCCAGCAAGGCTAGCGGGAGGGGACCGGCCGGGGAGCTGTTTTTT	CASKASGRGPAGELFF
-	-	TRBV5-1	TRBJ1-1	TGCGCCAGCAGCTCGCTTTCTAGTGACACTGAAGCTTTCTTT	CASSSLSSDTEAFF
-	few	TRBV6-1	TRBJ2-7	TGTGCCAGCAGTGAATATCCCCCCCCCTACGAGCAGTACTTC	CASSEYPPPYEQYF